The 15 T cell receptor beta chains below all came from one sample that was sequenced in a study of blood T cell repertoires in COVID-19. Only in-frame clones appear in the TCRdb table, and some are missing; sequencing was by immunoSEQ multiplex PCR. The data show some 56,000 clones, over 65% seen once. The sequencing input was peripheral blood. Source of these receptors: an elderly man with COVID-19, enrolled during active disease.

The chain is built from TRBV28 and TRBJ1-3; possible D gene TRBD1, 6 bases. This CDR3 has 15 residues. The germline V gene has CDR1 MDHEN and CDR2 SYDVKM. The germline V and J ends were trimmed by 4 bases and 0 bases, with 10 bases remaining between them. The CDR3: CASSSTGTSGNTIYF. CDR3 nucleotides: TGTGCCAGCAGTTCGACAGGTACCTCTGGAAACACCATATATTTT. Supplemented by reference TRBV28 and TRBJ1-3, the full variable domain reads DVKVTQSSRYLVKRTGEKVFLECVQDMDHENMFWYRQDPGLGLRLIYFSYDVKMKEKGDIPEGYSVSREKKERFSLILESASTNQTSMYLCASSSTGTSGNTIYFGEGSWLTVV.

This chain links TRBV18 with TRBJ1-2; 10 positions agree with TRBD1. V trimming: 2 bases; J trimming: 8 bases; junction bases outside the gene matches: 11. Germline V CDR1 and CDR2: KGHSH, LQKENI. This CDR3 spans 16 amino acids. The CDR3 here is CASSPRGTGDWYGYTF. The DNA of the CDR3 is TGTGCCAGCTCACCAAGAGGGACAGGGGATTGGTACGGCTACACCTTC.

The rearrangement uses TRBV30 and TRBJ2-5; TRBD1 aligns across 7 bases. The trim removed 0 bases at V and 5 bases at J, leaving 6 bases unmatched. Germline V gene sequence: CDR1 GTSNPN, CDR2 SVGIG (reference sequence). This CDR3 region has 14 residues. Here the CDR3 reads CAWSVPQGDETQYF. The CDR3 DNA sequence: TGTGCCTGGAGTGTACCGCAGGGGGACGAGACCCAGTACTTC.

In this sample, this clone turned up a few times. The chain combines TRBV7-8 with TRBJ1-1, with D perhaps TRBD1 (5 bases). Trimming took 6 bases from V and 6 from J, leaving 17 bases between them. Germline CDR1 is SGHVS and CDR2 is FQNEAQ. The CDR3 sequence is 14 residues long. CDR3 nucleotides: TGTGCCAGCAGACACAGGAATTTAAAATCTGAAGCTTTCTTT. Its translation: CASRHRNLKSEAFF.

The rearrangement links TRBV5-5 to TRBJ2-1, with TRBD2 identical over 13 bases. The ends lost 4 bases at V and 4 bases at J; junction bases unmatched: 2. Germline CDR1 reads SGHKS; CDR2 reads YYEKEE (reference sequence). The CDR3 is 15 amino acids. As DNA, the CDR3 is TGTGCCAGCAGCCAACTAGCGGGGGGGTACAATGAGCAGTTCTTC. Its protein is CASSQLAGGYNEQFF. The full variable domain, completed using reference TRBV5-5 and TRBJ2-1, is DAGVTQSPTHLIKTRGQQVTLRCSPISGHKSVSWYQQVLGQGPQFIFQYYEKEERGRGNFPDRFSARQFPNYSSELNVNALLLGDSALYLCASSQLAGGYNEQFFGPGTRLTVL.

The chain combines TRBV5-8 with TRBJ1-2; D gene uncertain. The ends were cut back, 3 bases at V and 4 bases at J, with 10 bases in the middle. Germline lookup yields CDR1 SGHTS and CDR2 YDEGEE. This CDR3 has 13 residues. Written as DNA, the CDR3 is TGTGCCAGCAGCTGGAGGGAAGCCTATGGCTACACCTTC. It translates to CASSWREAYGYTF.

For the CDR3, the DNA is TGTGCCATCAGTGTTAGCGGATACTCCTACAATGAGCAGTTCTTC. It is translated as CAISVSGYSYNEQFF. The chain couples TRBV10-3 to TRBJ2-1, with D possibly being TRBD2 (6 bases). The germline gives CDR1 ENHRY, CDR2 SYGVKD. The CDR3 has 15 amino acids. V gave up 4 bases and J gave up 0 bases, with 10 bases separating them.

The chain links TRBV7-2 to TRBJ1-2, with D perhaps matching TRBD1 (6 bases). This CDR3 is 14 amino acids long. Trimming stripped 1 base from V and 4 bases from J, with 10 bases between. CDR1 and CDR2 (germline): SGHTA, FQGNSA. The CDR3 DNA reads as TGTGCCAGCAGCTTAGGGGGGGGCGCCTATGGCTACACCTTC. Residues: CASSLGGGAYGYTF.

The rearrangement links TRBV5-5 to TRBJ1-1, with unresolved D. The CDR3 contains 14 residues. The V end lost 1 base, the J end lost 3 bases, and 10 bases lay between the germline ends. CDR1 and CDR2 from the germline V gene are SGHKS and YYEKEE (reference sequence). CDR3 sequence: CASSLYGRDTEAFF. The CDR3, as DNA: TGTGCCAGCAGCTTGTACGGGAGGGACACTGAAGCTTTCTTT.

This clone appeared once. CDR3 DNA: TGCGCCAGCAGTGCCGGGACAGGGGTAGGAGGAGAGACCCAGTACTTC. The encoded protein is CASSAGTGVGGETQYF. V usage is TRBV10-1 and J usage is TRBJ2-5; 10 nucleotides line up with TRBD1. The V gene end was trimmed by 4 bases and the J gene end by 4 bases; junction bases not matched to a gene: 9. This CDR3 spans 16 amino acids. From germline, CDR1 is WNHNN and CDR2 SYGVQD (reference sequence).

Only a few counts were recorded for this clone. The CDR3 bases are TGTGCCACCAGCCGTGGGGGGGGTGGAAACACCATATATTTT. Its protein is CATSRGGGGNTIYF. The chain joins TRBV15 to TRBJ1-3, with a weak D call TRBD1 (5 bases). The V end lost 5 bases, the J end lost 3 bases, and 11 bases lay between the germline ends. The germline V gene encodes CDR1 LNHNV and CDR2 YYDKDF (reference sequence). The CDR3 is 14 residues long.

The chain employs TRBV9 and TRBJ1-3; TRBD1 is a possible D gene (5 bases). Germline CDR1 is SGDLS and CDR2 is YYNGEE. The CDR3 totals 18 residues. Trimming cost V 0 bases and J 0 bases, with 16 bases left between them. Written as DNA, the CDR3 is TGTGCCAGCAGCGTAGGCGGCAGGGAACCCTCCTCTGGAAACACCATATATTTT. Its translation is CASSVGGREPSSGNTIYF.

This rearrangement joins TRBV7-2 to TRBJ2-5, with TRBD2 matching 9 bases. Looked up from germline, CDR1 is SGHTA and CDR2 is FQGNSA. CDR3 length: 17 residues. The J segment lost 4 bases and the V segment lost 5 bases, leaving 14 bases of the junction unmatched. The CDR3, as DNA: TGTGCCAGCAGCGATATAGCGGGGGCTCCCTTCGGAGAGACCCAGTACTTC. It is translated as CASSDIAGAPFGETQYF.

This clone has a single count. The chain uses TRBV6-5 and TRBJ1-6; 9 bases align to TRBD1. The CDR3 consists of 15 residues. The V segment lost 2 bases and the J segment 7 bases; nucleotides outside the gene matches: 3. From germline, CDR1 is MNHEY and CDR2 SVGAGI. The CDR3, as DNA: TGTGCCAGCAGTTACCAGGGACAGGGAAATTCACCCCTCCACTTT. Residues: CASSYQGQGNSPLHF.

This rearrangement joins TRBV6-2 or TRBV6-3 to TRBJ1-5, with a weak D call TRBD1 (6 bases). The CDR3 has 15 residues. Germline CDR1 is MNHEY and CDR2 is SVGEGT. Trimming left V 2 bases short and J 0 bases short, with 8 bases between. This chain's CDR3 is CASSYEGDSNQPQHF. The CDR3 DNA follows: TGTGCCAGCAGTTACGAGGGGGATAGCAATCAGCCCCAGCATTTT.